The 32 T cell receptor beta chains below come from one sample, sequenced in a study of OX40 agonist ivuxolimab in advanced cancers. Repertoires were generated with immunoSEQ multiplex PCR, while TCRdb's copy carries only in-frame clones and drops some. The data contain under 95,000 clones, 93% of them singletons. The sample in question was CD4+ or CD8+ T cells sorted from blood, obtained in a trial of the OX40 agonist ivuxolimab. These receptors were taken from an adult with an advanced solid tumor such as melanoma, head and neck, liver or kidney cancer.

V usage is TRBV7-6 and J usage is TRBJ1-1; 9 bases are a match to TRBD1. Per germline, CDR1 SGHVS and CDR2 FNYEAQ. With 0 bases clipped from V and 5 bases from J, the junction kept 1 base outside the gene matches. This CDR3 is built from 14 residues. CDR3 DNA sequence: TGTGCCAGCAGCTTAGCCGACAGGGGGACTGAAGCTTTCTTT. As protein: CASSLADRGTEAFF.

The chain couples TRBV4-1 to TRBJ1-6; 9 bases line up with TRBD1. The CDR3 length is 16 residues. Germline-derived CDR1 and CDR2 are MGHRA and YSYEKL. J lost 8 bases, V lost 4 bases, and 9 bases had no gene match. This CDR3 is CASSLRTGVNYSPLHF. The CDR3 DNA reads as TGCGCCAGCAGCCTTCGGACAGGGGTTAATTATTCACCCCTCCACTTT.

This chain connects TRBV4-1 to TRBJ2-7, with D maybe TRBD1 (5 bases). The CDR3 runs 15 residues. The V gene's germline CDR1 is MGHRA and CDR2 YSYEKL. V lost 2 bases and J lost 2, with 13 bases in between. Written as DNA, the CDR3 is TGCGCCAGCAGCCAATCGATGACAGACACCTACGAGCAGTACTTC. This encodes CASSQSMTDTYEQYF.

This chain links TRBV25-1 with TRBJ2-3; D is unresolved. Deletions cut 1 base from V and 0 bases from J, with 11 bases between. Germline-derived CDR1 and CDR2 are MGHDK and SYGVNS. The CDR3 sequence is 16 residues long. This CDR3 is CASSESFLYSTDTQYF. The CDR3 nucleotides are TGTGCCAGCAGTGAATCCTTTTTGTATAGCACAGATACGCAGTATTTT.

V is TRBV11-2 and J is TRBJ2-1, with D tentatively TRBD2 (7 bases). Trimming removed 3 bases from V and 2 bases from J, with 11 bases in between. The CDR3 covers 15 residues. Germline CDR1 reads SGHAT; CDR2 reads FQNNGV. The CDR3 sequence is CASSLGGQPYNEQFF. The CDR3 region has the DNA TGTGCCAGCAGCTTGGGGGGGCAACCCTACAATGAGCAGTTCTTC.

The rearrangement links TRBV4-1 to TRBJ2-5, with D tentatively TRBD1 or TRBD2 (5 bases each). The CDR3 totals 15 residues. Trimming removed 3 bases at V and 4 bases at J, with 15 bases between. The germline gives CDR1 MGHRA, CDR2 YSYEKL. The chain's CDR3 is CASSHAEGSGETQYF. In DNA form, the CDR3 reads TGCGCCAGCAGCCACGCAGAGGGGAGTGGAGAGACCCAGTACTTC.

The DNA of the CDR3 is TGTGCCAGCAGACGGGGGCTGGGCACTGAAGCTTTCTTT. Its protein product is CASRRGLGTEAFF. The gene calls are TRBV27 and TRBJ1-1, with D perhaps TRBD1 (6 bases). V was pared by 6 bases and J by 4 bases, with 12 bases between. Germline lookup yields CDR1 MNHEY and CDR2 SMNVEV (reference sequence). The CDR3 is 13 residues long.

The chain is built from TRBV27 and TRBJ2-5; the match to TRBD2 covers 12 bases. V shed 0 bases, J shed 10 bases, and the junction held 3 bases outside the gene matches. CDR3 length: 14 amino acids. Germline V gives CDR1 MNHEY, CDR2 SMNVEV (reference sequence). DNA for the CDR3: TGTGCCAGCAGTTTATCACTAGCGGGGGGCTACCAGTACTTC. As protein: CASSLSLAGGYQYF.

The rearrangement links TRBV13 to TRBJ2-3; D possibly corresponds to TRBD2 (7 bases). The CDR3 has 17 residues. Trimming cost V 0 bases and J 3 bases, with 16 bases left between them. CDR1 is PRHDT and CDR2 is FYEKMQ in the germline V gene (reference sequence). The CDR3, as DNA: TGTGCCAGCAGCTTAGGCCAACAAGCGGGGACAACAGATACGCAGTATTTT. This gives the protein CASSLGQQAGTTDTQYF.

This clone was seen a few times. The rearrangement joins TRBV10-1 to TRBJ1-3; the match to TRBD1 covers 10 bases. Germline V lookup: CDR1 WNHNN, CDR2 SYGVQD (reference sequence). The CDR3 sequence is 15 residues long. V was pared by 6 bases and J by 4 bases, with 6 bases of the junction left unmatched. CDR3 sequence (DNA): TGCGCCAGCAGAGAAGACAGGGGGCAAGGAAACACCATATATTTT. Its protein is CASREDRGQGNTIYF.

The rearrangement links TRBV9 to TRBJ2-7, with 8 bases that match TRBD2. The CDR3 extends over 14 amino acids. V dropped 3 bases and J dropped 6; count of bases not matched to a gene: 8. CDR1 and CDR2 (germline): SGDLS, YYNGEE. The chain's CDR3 is CASSASGLEIEQYF. In nucleotides, the CDR3 is TGTGCCAGCAGCGCTTCGGGACTAGAAATCGAGCAGTACTTC. The full variable domain, its missing parts supplied by reference TRBV9 and TRBJ2-7, is DSGVTQTPKHLITATGQRVTLRCSPRSGDLSVYWYQQSLDQGLQFLIQYYNGEERAKGNILERFSAQQFPDLHSELNLSSLELGDSALYFCASSASGLEIEQYFGPGTRLTVT.

The chain is built from TRBV6-1 and TRBJ2-7; D gene uncertain. This CDR3 region has 12 residues. In germline, CDR1 is MNHNS, CDR2 SASEGT. Trimming took off 6 bases at V and 6 bases at J, with 12 bases between the two ends. The CDR3 here is CASSPGPLEQYF. Written as DNA, the CDR3 is TGTGCCAGCAGCCCTGGACCGCTCGAGCAGTACTTC.

V and J are TRBV4-1 and TRBJ2-1; TRBD2 matches 8 bases. The CDR3 has 17 residues. The junction had 7 bases not matched to a gene; V was cut back by 3 bases and J by 0 bases. Germline V gene data show CDR1 as MGHRA and CDR2 as YSYEKL. CDR3 DNA sequence: TGCGCCAGCAGCCAGACCCAACTAGCGGACTCCTACAATGAGCAGTTCTTC. Its protein is CASSQTQLADSYNEQFF.

The chain combines TRBV27 with TRBJ1-1, with D hard to call. V dropped 7 bases and J dropped 3 bases, with 12 bases sitting between them. CDR1 and CDR2 (germline): MNHEY, SMNVEV (reference sequence). This CDR3 has 13 residues. CDR3 protein: CASKDLGYTEAFF. The CDR3 DNA reads TGTGCCAGCAAGGACTTGGGGTACACTGAAGCTTTCTTT.

The chain is built from TRBV29-1 and TRBJ2-4; possible D gene TRBD1, 6 bases. This CDR3 spans 15 amino acids. Germline V gene lookup returns CDR1 SQVTM and CDR2 ANQGSEA. The V and J ends lost 6 bases and 7 bases respectively, with 22 bases between them. In DNA form, the CDR3 reads TGCAGCGTCGTCGGGACCAACAGGGCTGGGAACATTCAGTACTTC. This encodes CSVVGTNRAGNIQYF.

In DNA form, the CDR3 reads TGTGCCAGCAGCACGGACAGGGAATATGGCTACACCTTC. Encoded protein: CASSTDREYGYTF. The chain uses TRBV13 and TRBJ1-2, with 8 bases fitting TRBD1. With V trimmed by 5 bases and J by 5 bases, 4 bases remained unmatched. The CDR3 totals 13 residues. CDR1 PRHDT and CDR2 FYEKMQ come from the germline V gene (reference sequence).

The chain employs TRBV15 and TRBJ1-1, with TRBD1 matching 7 bases. The CDR3 totals 17 residues. Germline CDR1 reads LNHNV; CDR2 reads YYDKDF (reference sequence). V gave up 1 base and J gave up 6 bases; unmatched junction bases: 14. The CDR3 nucleotides read TGTGCCACCAGCAGAGGAAGCGTGGACAGGAGGGGAGCTGAAGCTTTCTTT. Residues: CATSRGSVDRRGAEAFF.

This rearrangement joins TRBV27 to TRBJ1-2; 7 bases fit TRBD1. The CDR3 runs to 12 residues. The ends lost 10 bases at V and 7 bases at J; junction bases unmatched: 9. Looked up from germline, CDR1 is MNHEY and CDR2 is SMNVEV (reference sequence). CDR3: CATRQGAGGYTF. As DNA, the CDR3 is TGTGCCACTCGACAGGGTGCGGGTGGCTACACCTTC.

This chain joins TRBV6-6 and TRBJ1-1; D ambiguous. Germline V gives CDR1 MNHNY, CDR2 SVGAGI (reference sequence). The V end was cut by 0 bases, the J end by 1 base, with 6 bases between. CDR3 length: 14 residues. The CDR3 nucleotides read TGTGCCAGCAGTTACTCCGCCAAGAACACTGAAGCTTTCTTT. Protein: CASSYSAKNTEAFF.

This chain links TRBV27 with TRBJ2-2; no clear D gene. The length of the CDR3 is 15 residues. Germline-derived CDR1 and CDR2 are MNHEY and SMNVEV (reference sequence). V shed 5 bases and J shed 2 bases, with 12 bases lying between them. For the CDR3, the DNA is TGTGCCAGCAGTCCCCGGACGGATAACACCGGGGAGCTGTTTTTT. Encoded protein: CASSPRTDNTGELFF.

The rearrangement joins TRBV5-1 to TRBJ2-7; D gene unclear. Trimming took off 4 bases at V and 2 bases at J, with 10 bases between the two ends. The CDR3 loop spans 13 amino acids. Germline assignment: CDR1 SGHRS and CDR2 YFSETQ. Written as DNA, the CDR3 is TGCGCCAGCAGCCCGGATGGTCCCTACGAGCAGTACTTC. It yields the protein CASSPDGPYEQYF. Supplemented by reference TRBV5-1 and TRBJ2-7, the full variable domain reads KAGVTQTPRYLIKTRGQQVTLSCSPISGHRSVSWYQQTPGQGLQFLFEYFSETQRNKGNFPGRFSGRQFSNSRSEMNVSTLELGDSALYLCASSPDGPYEQYFGPGTRLTVT.

The chain links TRBV27 to TRBJ2-7, with 14 bases aligning to TRBD2. This CDR3 comprises 15 residues. Germline values: CDR1 MNHEY, CDR2 SMNVEV (reference sequence). J was trimmed by 6 bases and V by 3 bases; bases with no gene match: 4. CDR3 nucleotide sequence: TGTGCCAGCAGTTTCGGACTAGCGGGAGGTAGCGAGCAGTACTTC. This translates into CASSFGLAGGSEQYF.

The CDR3 coding sequence is TGTGCCAGCAGTTACAGGGGCGACAATCAGCCCCAGCATTTT. Amino acids: CASSYRGDNQPQHF. The chain links TRBV6-6 to TRBJ1-5; D is perhaps TRBD1 (5 bases). Germline CDR1 MNHNY, CDR2 SVGAGI (reference sequence). Between the trimmed V and J ends, which lost 2 bases and 3 bases, there was a span of 8 bases. This CDR3 has 14 amino acids.

The chain couples TRBV28 to TRBJ2-2; D gene unclear. The CDR3 length is 14 residues. In germline, CDR1 is MDHEN, CDR2 SYDVKM. Trimming stripped 5 bases from V and 2 bases from J, with 9 bases between. The CDR3 here is CASSTGPNTGELFF. The CDR3 nucleotides read TGTGCCAGCAGTACGGGTCCTAACACCGGGGAGCTGTTTTTT.

The chain is built from TRBV11-2 and TRBJ2-7; D is uncertain. V lost 1 base to trimming and J lost 0 bases, with 4 bases between them. CDR1 and CDR2 from the germline V gene are SGHAT and FQNNGV. This CDR3 comprises 13 residues. CDR3 DNA: TGTGCCAGCAGCTTAGGGCCCTCCTACGAGCAGTACTTC. It is translated as CASSLGPSYEQYF.

The V gene is TRBV29-1, the J gene TRBJ1-2; 7 nucleotides line up with TRBD1. V lost 5 bases and J lost 8; bases outside the gene matches: 11. The CDR3 has 13 amino acids. Germline V gene data show CDR1 as SQVTM and CDR2 as ANQGSEA. DNA of the CDR3: TGCAGCGTTCCGTCGGGCAGGGGGAGCGGCTACACCTTC. It encodes CSVPSGRGSGYTF.

This chain uses TRBV11-3 with TRBJ1-4; 12 bases match TRBD1. CDR1 SGHNT and CDR2 YENEEA come from the germline V gene. V shed 0 bases, J shed 8 bases, and the junction held 10 bases outside the gene matches. The CDR3 is 18 residues long. CDR3 sequence reads: CASSLDPGQGARIEKLFF. CDR3 DNA: TGTGCCAGCAGCTTAGATCCGGGACAGGGGGCGCGGATCGAAAAACTGTTTTTT.

Only one count was recorded for this clone. This chain connects TRBV13 to TRBJ1-5; TRBD1 is a possible D gene (5 bases). The V end was cut by 3 bases, the J end by 1 base, with 10 bases between. Germline V gene data show CDR1 as PRHDT and CDR2 as FYEKMQ (reference sequence). This CDR3 comprises 15 residues. The CDR3 coding sequence is TGTGCCAGCAGCTTGGGGCCCTTCAGCAATCAGCCCCAGCATTTT. Amino acids: CASSLGPFSNQPQHF.

This clone was recorded only once. The gene calls are TRBV7-8 and TRBJ2-1; D gene unclear. The V end was cut by 2 bases, the J end by 5 bases, with 10 bases between. This CDR3 comprises 14 residues. The germline CDR1 and CDR2 sequences are SGHVS and FQNEAQ. This CDR3 reads CASSLSPGNNEQFF. DNA for the CDR3: TGTGCCAGCAGCTTATCGCCAGGAAACAATGAGCAGTTCTTC.

V is TRBV19 and J is TRBJ2-7; 11 bases match TRBD2. The CDR3 has 15 residues. V gave up 5 bases and J gave up 2 bases; unmatched junction bases: 5. The germline V gene has CDR1 LNHDA and CDR2 SQIVND (reference sequence). DNA for the CDR3: TGTGCCAGTAGTGTCGAACTAGCGGGGGCCTACGAGCAGTACTTC. Translated: CASSVELAGAYEQYF.

The CDR3 nucleotides read TGTGCCAGCAGTTACTCGAATCCCAACGAGCAGTACTTC. Its protein product is CASSYSNPNEQYF. V and J are TRBV6-6 and TRBJ2-7; no definite D call. Between the trimmed V and J ends, which lost 0 bases and 5 bases, there was a span of 8 bases. The germline gives CDR1 MNHNY, CDR2 SVGAGI (reference sequence). The CDR3 runs 13 residues.

The rearrangement links TRBV5-1 to TRBJ2-2; D is ambiguous. V dropped 4 bases and J dropped 7 bases, with 14 bases sitting between them. The CDR3 is 14 amino acids. Germline V gene sequence: CDR1 SGHRS, CDR2 YFSETQ. CDR3 bases: TGCGCCAGCAGCCTACCTACCGGTGGCGGGGAGCTGTTTTTT. It is translated as CASSLPTGGGELFF.